Below are 32 T cell receptor beta chains sequenced from a single sample in a study of beta chain features in type 1 diabetes. The whole isolated RNA underwent reverse transcription, so sequencing captured expressed TCRB transcripts. Produced via immunoSEQ multiplex PCR; TCRdb's table is partial and in-frame only. Here the sample spans around 500,000 clones, roughly 31% being singletons. The sample was naive CD4+ T cells from blood. The source is a man in his late teens or twenties in good health.

The chain joins TRBV30 to TRBJ1-5; D is undetermined. The germline V gene has CDR1 GTSNPN and CDR2 SVGIG (reference sequence). This CDR3 contains 12 residues. The germline V and J ends were trimmed by 1 base and 3 bases, with 4 bases remaining between them. In DNA form, the CDR3 reads TGTGCCTGGAGTGGGGTCAATCAGCCCCAGCATTTT. Its translation: CAWSGVNQPQHF.

This rearrangement joins TRBV20-1 to TRBJ2-7, with unresolved D. CDR1 DFQATT and CDR2 SNEGSKA come from the germline V gene (reference sequence). Trimming stripped 6 bases from V and 2 bases from J, with 8 bases between. The CDR3 is made up of 11 amino acids. Here the CDR3 reads CSADGPYEQYF. Written as DNA, the CDR3 is TGCAGTGCGGACGGCCCCTACGAGCAGTACTTC.

This rearrangement joins TRBV2 to TRBJ2-1; D is ambiguous. This CDR3 region has 15 residues. The V gene lost 3 bases and the J gene lost 3 bases, with 12 bases spanning the gap. Per the germline V gene, CDR1 is SNHLY and CDR2 is FYNNEI. The CDR3 sequence: CASSDFLGFYNEQFF. The CDR3 DNA reads TGTGCCAGCAGTGACTTTTTAGGGTTCTACAATGAGCAGTTCTTC.

This clone has more than one count but fewer than ten. The chain couples TRBV4-3 to TRBJ1-2; weak D call: TRBD1 (6 bases). Germline lookup yields CDR1 LGHNA and CDR2 YSLEER. Trimming took off 3 bases at V and 4 bases at J, with 21 bases between the two ends. The CDR3 totals 17 residues. Written as DNA, the CDR3 is TGCGCCAGCAGCCAGGAAAGGACCGCACAGGGTAGCTATGGCTACACCTTC. This gives the protein CASSQERTAQGSYGYTF.

The J gene is TRBJ2-7, the V gene TRBV5-1, with 7 bases matching TRBD1. The CDR3 has 14 amino acids. With 2 bases clipped from V and 6 bases from J, the junction kept 8 bases outside the gene matches. Germline CDR1 SGHRS, CDR2 YFSETQ. The CDR3 DNA is TGCGCCAGCAGCTTAGGACAGGTGGGCGGCGAGCAGTACTTC. It yields the protein CASSLGQVGGEQYF.

This chain links TRBV7-9 with TRBJ2-4, with D tentatively TRBD2 (6 bases). The CDR3 consists of 13 residues. From germline, CDR1 is SEHNR and CDR2 FQNEAQ (reference sequence). The V end lost 8 bases, the J end lost 6 bases, and 14 bases lay between the germline ends. CDR3 sequence (DNA): TGTGCCAGCGGTCCGGAGGGAGGAAACATTCAGTACTTC. It encodes CASGPEGGNIQYF.

The chain is built from TRBV19 and TRBJ2-1, with 7 bases matching TRBD1. The CDR3 extends over 16 amino acids. V was clipped by 4 bases and J by 5 bases; unmatched bases: 11. Germline assignment: CDR1 LNHDA and CDR2 SQIVND (reference sequence). The CDR3 bases are TGTGCCAGTAGTAGTCCGACGGGACAGAGAGACAATGAGCAGTTCTTC. Encoded protein: CASSSPTGQRDNEQFF.

This clone was detected a few times. The chain links TRBV19 to TRBJ1-1; D is unclear. The V end was cut by 5 bases, the J end by 5 bases, with 12 bases between. The CDR3 is 13 residues long. CDR1 is LNHDA and CDR2 is SQIVND in the germline V gene (reference sequence). The CDR3 here is CASSVIRGTEAFF. CDR3 in DNA: TGTGCCAGTAGTGTCATACGCGGAACTGAAGCTTTCTTT.

The chain joins TRBV5-1 to TRBJ2-6; D is unclear. Germline V gene data show CDR1 as SGHRS and CDR2 as YFSETQ. The ends were cut back, 4 bases at V and 2 bases at J, with 10 bases in the middle. CDR3 length equals 15 residues. CDR3 bases: TGCGCCAGCAGCCTGCCGGTGGCTGGGGCCAACGTCCTGACTTTC. Encoded protein: CASSLPVAGANVLTF.

This clone appeared a few times. V gene TRBV30 combines with J gene TRBJ2-4; TRBD2 matches 8 bases. Germline V gene data show CDR1 as GTSNPN and CDR2 as SVGIG (reference sequence). V lost 6 bases and J lost 8; bases outside the gene matches: 12. The CDR3 is made up of 14 amino acids. The CDR3 is CACSRGGLIDIQYF. CDR3 DNA sequence: TGTGCCTGTTCACGGGGGGGTTTGATAGACATTCAGTACTTC. The entire variable domain, with the rest obtained from reference TRBV30 and TRBJ2-4, is as follows: SQTIHQWPATLVQPVGSPLSLECTVEGTSNPNLYWYRQAAGRGLQLLFYSVGIGQISSEVPQNLSASRPQDRQFILSSKKLLLSDSGFYLCACSRGGLIDIQYFGAGTRLSVL.

The V and J genes are TRBV7-2 and TRBJ2-4; D not resolved. The germline V and J ends were trimmed by 1 base and 9 bases, with 10 bases remaining between them. The germline gives CDR1 SGHTA, CDR2 FQGNSA. The CDR3 loop spans 13 amino acids. The CDR3 is CASSLVSAGIQYF. CDR3 sequence (DNA): TGTGCCAGCAGCTTAGTGTCGGCTGGCATTCAGTACTTC. The entire variable domain, with the rest obtained from reference TRBV7-2 and TRBJ2-4, is as follows: GAGVSQSPSNKVTEKGKDVELRCDPISGHTALYWYRQSLGQGLEFLIYFQGNSAPDKSGLPSDRFSAERTGGSVSTLTIQRTQQEDSAVYLCASSLVSAGIQYFGAGTRLSVL.

In its sample, this clone was seen a few times. This chain links TRBV18 with TRBJ1-2; perhaps TRBD1 as D (5 bases). The CDR3 spans 13 residues. Trimming pared 2 bases from V and 5 bases from J, leaving 9 bases between. Germline CDR1 reads KGHSH; CDR2 reads LQKENI. CDR3 region: CASSPGGPYGYTF. CDR3 nucleotides: TGTGCCAGCTCACCAGGGGGTCCTTATGGCTACACCTTC.

The rearrangement uses TRBV4-2 and TRBJ2-5; 9 nucleotides line up with TRBD2. The CDR3 spans 15 residues. With 3 bases clipped from V and 2 bases from J, the junction kept 4 bases outside the gene matches. Germline V gene sequence: CDR1 LGHNA, CDR2 YNFKEQ. The chain's CDR3 is CASSQRLAAQETQYF. In DNA form, the CDR3 reads TGTGCCAGCAGCCAGAGACTAGCGGCTCAAGAGACCCAGTACTTC.

V gene TRBV29-1 combines with J gene TRBJ1-1; D remains ambiguous. Germline V gene data show CDR1 as SQVTM and CDR2 as ANQGSEA. V lost 1 base to trimming and J lost 7 bases, with 7 bases between them. This CDR3 region has 11 residues. The CDR3 region has the DNA TGCAGCGTTGAAGGACGGGGTGAAGCTTTCTTT. It specifies CSVEGRGEAFF. Based on the CDR3 plus reference TRBV29-1 and TRBJ1-1, the full variable domain is SAVISQKPSRDICQRGTSLTIQCQVDSQVTMMFWYRQQPGQSLTLIATANQGSEATYESGFVIDKFPISRPNLTFSTLTVSNMSPEDSSIYLCSVEGRGEAFFGQGTRLTVV.

This clone was observed a handful of times. The chain couples TRBV4-3 to TRBJ2-3, with 7 bases lining up with TRBD1. The trim removed 4 bases at V and 3 bases at J, leaving 4 bases unmatched. The CDR3 covers 14 residues. The germline V gene encodes CDR1 LGHNA and CDR2 YSLEER. The CDR3 loop is CASSPDRWTDTQYF. The CDR3 region has the DNA TGCGCCAGCAGCCCGGACAGGTGGACAGATACGCAGTATTTT.

This clone appeared a few times. V gene TRBV4-3 combines with J gene TRBJ2-7, with D maybe TRBD2 (6 bases). Trimming shortened V by 4 bases and J by 6 bases, and 13 bases separated the two germline ends. The germline V gene encodes CDR1 LGHNA and CDR2 YSLEER. This CDR3 spans 13 amino acids. Here the CDR3 reads CASSRDLSGEQYF. Here the CDR3 DNA reads TGCGCCAGCAGCCGGGACTTAAGCGGCGAGCAGTACTTC.

The chain joins TRBV29-1 to TRBJ2-1, with D perhaps assigned TRBD1 or TRBD2 (6 bases each). The V and J ends lost 7 bases and 5 bases respectively, with 15 bases between them. The CDR3 spans 13 residues. Per the germline V gene, CDR1 is SQVTM and CDR2 is ANQGSEA. The CDR3 sequence is CSAAKGGNNEQFF. CDR3 in DNA: TGCAGCGCTGCTAAAGGGGGGAACAATGAGCAGTTCTTC.

On this clone: The sample contains more than one DNA sequence encoding this CDR3. V usage is TRBV7-2 and J usage is TRBJ2-1; 7 nucleotides agree with TRBD2. Germline CDR1 and CDR2: SGHTA and FQGNSA. Unmatched junction bases numbered 3, after V lost 2 bases and J lost 2 bases. This CDR3 region has 15 residues. This CDR3 reads CASSLLAGAYNEQFF. CDR3 DNA sequence: TGTGCCAGCAGCTTACTGGCGGGAGCCTACAATGAGCAGTTCTTC.

A few counts support this clone. The chain combines TRBV25-1 with TRBJ1-1, with TRBD1 matching 9 bases. CDR3 size: 16 residues. J was trimmed by 5 bases and V by 4 bases; bases with no gene match: 11. Looked up from germline, CDR1 is MGHDK and CDR2 is SYGVNS. CDR3 DNA sequence: TGTGCCAGCAGTGCGCTACAGGGGGCGCGAGGTACTGAAGCTTTCTTT. Amino acid sequence: CASSALQGARGTEAFF.

The chain recombines TRBV27 with TRBJ2-1, with 7 bases identical to TRBD2. The CDR3 totals 15 residues. V trimming: 5 bases; J trimming: 1 base; junction bases outside the gene matches: 5. Germline-derived CDR1 and CDR2 are MNHEY and SMNVEV (reference sequence). CDR3 DNA sequence: TGTGCCAGCAGTCCTAGCGGCTATTCCTACAATGAGCAGTTCTTC. Translating it yields CASSPSGYSYNEQFF.

The V and J genes are TRBV7-2 and TRBJ2-7, with D maybe TRBD1 (6 bases). The CDR3 runs to 15 residues. The V end was cut by 2 bases, the J end by 0 bases, with 11 bases between. The germline CDR1 and CDR2 sequences are SGHTA and FQGNSA. In DNA form, the CDR3 reads TGTGCCAGCAGCTTAACAGGGTCCCTCTCCTACGAGCAGTACTTC. Residues: CASSLTGSLSYEQYF.

V gene TRBV29-1 combines with J gene TRBJ2-3; 7 positions agree with TRBD2. Germline-derived CDR1 and CDR2 are SQVTM and ANQGSEA. The CDR3 is 16 residues long. J was trimmed by 4 bases and V by 2 bases; bases with no gene match: 12. The CDR3, as DNA: TGCAGCGTTGAACGGACTGGCGGGAGTGTGGCAGATACGCAGTATTTT. Protein: CSVERTGGSVADTQYF.

The rearrangement joins TRBV4-3 to TRBJ2-3; D gene uncertain. This CDR3 contains 17 residues. Germline V gives CDR1 LGHNA, CDR2 YSLEER. Trimming cost V 1 base and J 6 bases, with 20 bases left between them. CDR3 coding DNA: TGCGCCAGCAGCCAAGGGGTAGTAGGGCCGCGCAAGGATACGCAGTATTTT. Amino acids: CASSQGVVGPRKDTQYF.

This clone occurred a few times. This chain joins TRBV4-2 and TRBJ2-3, with TRBD2 identical over 7 bases. The CDR3 length is 16 residues. The ends lost 0 bases at V and 2 bases at J; junction bases unmatched: 5. Looked up from germline, CDR1 is LGHNA and CDR2 is YNFKEQ. The CDR3 coding sequence is TGTGCCAGCAGCCAAGATCTAGGACTAGACACAGATACGCAGTATTTT. Protein: CASSQDLGLDTDTQYF.

This clone was picked up a small number of times. This chain links TRBV10-3 with TRBJ2-5; D is uncertain. In germline, CDR1 is ENHRY, CDR2 SYGVKD. The CDR3 spans 12 residues. Trimming pared 11 bases from V and 1 base from J, leaving 11 bases between. CDR3 in amino acids: CASAAFQETQYF. CDR3 nucleotide sequence: TGTGCCTCGGCGGCGTTCCAAGAGACCCAGTACTTC.

This chain joins TRBV6-5 and TRBJ1-4; D gene ambiguous. The V gene's germline CDR1 is MNHEY and CDR2 SVGAGI. Trimming took 0 bases from V and 3 from J, leaving 2 bases between them. This CDR3 has 13 amino acids. The CDR3 spells CASSYSANEKLFF. CDR3 bases: TGTGCCAGCAGTTACTCGGCTAATGAAAAACTGTTTTTT.

The J gene is TRBJ2-1, the V gene TRBV9; weak D call: TRBD1 (5 bases). The CDR3 covers 14 residues. Germline CDR1 and CDR2: SGDLS and YYNGEE. Trimming stripped 1 base from V and 9 bases from J, with 14 bases between. The CDR3 DNA reads TGTGCCAGCAGCGTACTTGGACATCAGAGTGAGCAGTTCTTC. This codes for CASSVLGHQSEQFF.

The V gene is TRBV7-2, the J gene TRBJ2-5; 8 bases are shared with TRBD2. V shed 5 bases and J 5 bases; nucleotides not matched to a gene: 4. CDR3 length: 13 amino acids. The V gene's germline CDR1 is SGHTA and CDR2 FQGNSA. The CDR3 is CASSRSGTETQYF. CDR3 nucleotides: TGTGCCAGCAGCCGTAGCGGGACGGAGACCCAGTACTTC.

The CDR3 region is CASSINLPGFYEQYF. CDR3 nucleotides: TGTGCCAGTAGTATAAACCTTCCTGGTTTCTACGAGCAGTACTTC. This rearrangement joins TRBV19 to TRBJ2-7; no reliable D call. Per germline, CDR1 LNHDA and CDR2 SQIVND (reference sequence). This CDR3 has 15 residues. Trimming removed 2 bases at V and 3 bases at J, with 14 bases between. The full variable domain, rest sourced from reference TRBV19 and TRBJ2-7, is DGGITQSPKYLFRKEGQNVTLSCEQNLNHDAMYWYRQDPGQGLRLIYYSQIVNDFQKGDIAEGYSVSREKKESFPLTVTSAQKNPTAFYLCASSINLPGFYEQYFGPGTRLTVT.

Only a few counts were recorded for this clone. V and J are TRBV29-1 and TRBJ2-7; no reliable D call. The ends were cut back, 0 bases at V and 0 bases at J, with 6 bases in the middle. The CDR3 is 13 residues long. Germline V gene lookup returns CDR1 SQVTM and CDR2 ANQGSEA. CDR3 region: CSVEEPVSYEQYF. CDR3 nucleotide sequence: TGCAGCGTTGAAGAACCGGTCTCCTACGAGCAGTACTTC.

The DNA for the CDR3 is TGTGCCACCAGCAGGGGAGGGGCAGATCAGCCCCAGCATTTT. Translation: CATSRGGADQPQHF. The genes are TRBV15 and TRBJ1-5, with D possibly being TRBD1 (5 bases). The CDR3 sequence is 14 residues long. V was shortened by 3 bases and J by 5 bases, with 11 bases between the two germline ends. Germline V CDR1 and CDR2: LNHNV, YYDKDF (reference sequence).

The J gene is TRBJ2-7, the V gene TRBV9; D is perhaps TRBD2 (5 bases). Trimming shortened V by 2 bases and J by 0 bases, and 12 bases separated the two germline ends. Germline V lookup: CDR1 SGDLS, CDR2 YYNGEE. The CDR3 extends over 15 amino acids. The CDR3 loop is CASSVRSGSSYEQYF. CDR3 nucleotide sequence: TGTGCCAGCAGCGTCCGAAGCGGTAGCTCCTACGAGCAGTACTTC.